The sequence of this TCR beta chain was determined in a study of blood T cells in healthy people across ages (dated by TCRdb to between 2014 and 2017). Regarding the research as a whole: In model experiments, template switching captured roughly one uniquely barcoded TCR beta cDNA molecule for every two T cells. For two donors (one aged 18 to 30 and one aged 80 or older), the study analyzed two additional independent replicas of 1 million unique cDNA reads from the same blood draw. Four age groups were formed from the donors: young (average 16 years), middle-aged (around 40), aged (about 62) and long-lived (82). To avoid experimental bias, donors of different ages were randomly spread across the sequencing lanes. Age-related changes in TCR beta repertoire diversity were measured in the study by deep sequencing normalized with unique cDNA molecular identifiers. The paper as a whole reports these results and caveats: Because the CMV infection status of the donors was unknown, age-related changes in expanded clonotypes may potentially have been confounded. As age increased, observed TCR beta diversity per million T cells dropped in a roughly linear way, and a significant reduction was already evident by age 40. Compared with the aged group, the long-lived group had more naive CD4+ T cells, fewer expanded clones and increased TCR diversity, suggesting age selection. Bulk unsorted PBMC profiling prevented conclusive comparison of naive and antigen-experienced compartments. Estimates of total diversity based on one million sequenced T cells were regarded as lower bounds and as underestimates. There was a strong correlation between observed TCR beta diversity and the percentage of naive T cells measured by flow cytometry.

Inclusive of the bounding cysteine and phenylalanine, the CDR3 is 15 residues long. The DNA shown is the 45-base CDR3, in frame from base 1. The germline V gene supplies CDR1 KGHDR and CDR2 SFDVKD. Relative to germline, V is missing 5 bases and J is missing 4 bases, with 5 bases of the junction outside any gene match. Systemically healthy Caucasian individuals from Russia, 39 in total and aged about 6 to 95 years, were included as donors. Around 10 milliliters of peripheral blood were collected from each donor into EDTA-treated Vacutainer tubes. Ficoll-Paque density-gradient centrifugation was used to isolate PBMCs, with at least 7 million obtained per sample. Trizol reagent was used to extract total RNA from PBMCs, with at least 5.5 micrograms per sample. Naive CD45RAhigh/CD27high T cell percentages were measured by flow cytometry on a PBMC aliquot from every donor. Notes on this clonotype: Which antigen it targets is not known. Base-call qualities are not available, and no considerably larger clone is one nucleotide away.

Library preparation was by 5' RACE. The instrument given in TCRdb is Illumina HiSeq 2500. A second PCR of roughly 7 to 12 cycles was run with a J-beta primer mix and a sample-barcoded 5' primer. Each TCR beta cDNA molecule received a unique molecular identifier from a template-switch 5' adaptor carrying 12 random nucleotides. Each sample yielded at least 3 million CDR3-containing paired-end reads. The Mint cDNA synthesis kit, primed by a TRBC-specific oligonucleotide, was used to synthesize first-strand cDNA from all RNA. Following uracil-DNA glycosylase treatment, a first 18-cycle PCR with universal primers M1SS and BC2_uni_R was performed on all cDNA. As for how the authors treated the data: Each sample was normalized by randomly selecting 1 million high-quality reads, each carrying a distinct molecular identifier. Reads sharing molecular identifiers were discarded rather than binned into consensus sequences. MiTCR, run with a Q25 quality threshold and the strictest error-elimination algorithm, handled CDR3 identification, clonotype clustering and error correction. A nonparametric unseen species model with Euler transformation was used to estimate lower-bound total TCR beta diversity. TCRdb reprocessed the public reads (quality trimming at Q25 with fastp, clone calling with MiXCR) and kept in-frame beta chains. Rows matching on CDR3 protein sequence are summarized as one entry with the most common DNA and genes. The V and J calls reflect TCRdb's pipeline rather than the authors' work. Counted in this sample were roughly 1.5 million distinct CDR3 sequences; around 40% of them appeared once. The ten largest clonotypes hold about 4% of the sample.

This TCR was sampled from a woman aged 18-29 years in good health. Recombination linked TRBV24-1 to TRBJ2-1, with TRBD1 identical over 9 junction bases. The source material was blood. This receptor has the CDR3 CATSGGQGNYNEQFF. Here is the DNA: TGTGCCACCAGTGGGGGACAGGGAAATTACAATGAGCAGTTCTTC.